Detailed here is one T cell receptor (beta chain). Antigen specificity is unknown. The PCR contained 60 Vbeta and 13 Jbeta primers. Data came from immunoSEQ multiplex PCR; TCRdb stores just in-frame clones and leaves some out. Among approximately 170,000 clones listed, almost 75% were seen once. V lost 6 bases and J lost 1, with 18 bases in between. The length of the CDR3 is 17 residues. The germline V gene encodes CDR1 MDHEN and CDR2 SYDVKM. The source of the sample is a study of cytomegalovirus exposure and HLA in healthy donors. Overall study findings and caveats: TCR beta chain V- and J-gene trimming was linked, in a later analysis, to a missense variant in DCLRE1C. Per a later analysis, HLA-associated TCR beta chains showed more clonal expansion than other, equally common TCR beta chains. According to an earlier analysis, most TCR beta V segments yielded productive rearrangements about 90% or about 30% of the time.

The V gene is TRBV28, the J gene TRBJ2-2, with no clear D. The sequenced sample was PBMCs. This TCR was sampled from a woman in her 30s in good health and CMV-seropositive. DNA for the CDR3: TGTGCCAGCAGCCCTATCCCCGAGGCAAAGAACACCGGGGAGCTGTTTTTT. Protein: CASSPIPEAKNTGELFF.